This T cell receptor (beta chain) was retrieved from a study of T cell repertoires in MIS-A myocarditis. V was clipped by 4 bases and J by 0 bases, with 13 bases between them. Germline V CDR1 and CDR2: MGHRA, YSYEKL. This CDR3 spans 17 amino acids. Measured with immunoSEQ multiplex PCR; TCRdb has only the in-frame clones, and not every one. This sample carries more than 9,000 clones, around 89% of them seen once, and the ten largest clones take just over 2%. The J gene is TRBJ1-6, the V gene TRBV4-1; D is unresolved. The clonotype was recovered from a man aged 18-30 years with fulminant myocarditis from multisystem inflammatory syndrome in adults (MIS-A) after COVID-19. The sequenced sample was thoracic lymph node tissue obtained at autopsy. In DNA form, the CDR3 reads TGCGCCAGCAGCCGAATAGAACTTAGCTCCTATAATTCACCCCTCCACTTT. Protein: CASSRIELSSYNSPLHF.